A single sample gave rise to the 3 T cell receptor beta chains below, sequenced in a study of blood T cells in healthy people across ages. It was with a sample-barcoded 5' primer and a J-beta primer mix that a second PCR of about 7 to 12 cycles was run. TCRdb re-analysed the 5' RACE reads in MiXCR, keeping a single row per CDR3 protein. The sample has 1.8 million or so distinct CDR3 sequences, approximately 40% seen once; the top ten hold roughly 23%. Sequencing was performed on blood. All receptors derive from a human donor in good health.

This clonotype was seen a handful of times. The chain carries TRBV6-6 and TRBJ1-4; D call uncertain. Trimming removed 5 bases at V and 8 bases at J, with 18 bases between. CDR3 length: 15 residues. CDR1 is MNHNY and CDR2 is SVGAGI in the germline V gene (reference sequence). Here the CDR3 DNA reads TGTGCCAGCAGTCCCCTATCTGGAGCGGGAGAAAAACTGTTTTTT. Residues: CASSPLSGAGEKLFF.

The chain links TRBV6-2 or TRBV6-3 to TRBJ2-2; D ambiguous. The length of the CDR3 is 18 residues. V was clipped by 4 bases and J by 4 bases, with 22 bases between them. Germline values: CDR1 MNHEY, CDR2 SVGEGT. The DNA of the CDR3 is TGTGCCAGCAGTTCCCCTTTTGGGCAGGCGAAGATCACCGGGGAGCTGTTTTTT. It specifies CASSSPFGQAKITGELFF.

This clonotype was seen a few times. This chain uses TRBV10-3 with TRBJ1-2; perhaps TRBD1 as D (6 bases). Trimming took 2 bases from V and 2 from J, leaving 9 bases between them. This CDR3 has 14 amino acids. Germline lookup yields CDR1 ENHRY and CDR2 SYGVKD. CDR3 in amino acids: CAISEKTGNYGYTF. The CDR3 nucleotides read TGTGCCATCAGTGAGAAGACAGGAAACTATGGCTACACCTTC.